Shown below are 16 T cell receptor beta chains from a single sample sequenced in a study of blood T cell repertoires in COVID-19. TCRdb's table, derived via immunoSEQ multiplex PCR, lists solely in-frame clones and lacks some. The sample lists about 190,000 clones, around 86% seen once, with 5.5% to 7.5% in the top ten. The sample consisted of peripheral blood. The receptors derive from a man aged 35 to 55 with acute or convalescent COVID-19.

The chain couples TRBV7-2 to TRBJ2-1; TRBD1 is a possible D gene (5 bases). Trimming left V 1 base short and J 7 bases short, with 11 bases between. Per germline, CDR1 SGHTA and CDR2 FQGNSA. The CDR3 consists of 14 residues. CDR3 nucleotide sequence: TGTGCCAGCAGCTTAGATCCAGGGATGAATGAGCAGTTCTTC. Translation: CASSLDPGMNEQFF.

The chain couples TRBV3-1 (or the pseudogene TRBV3-2) to TRBJ1-1; weak D call: TRBD1 (5 bases). In germline, CDR1 is LGHDT, CDR2 YNNKEL (reference sequence). The CDR3 has 17 amino acids. V dropped 5 bases and J dropped 0 bases, with 19 bases sitting between them. The CDR3: CASSGNDGGWMNTEAFF. In DNA, the CDR3 is TGTGCCAGCAGCGGTAACGATGGGGGGTGGATGAACACTGAAGCTTTCTTT.

This clone is a singleton in its sample. The rearrangement links TRBV18 to TRBJ2-1; 13 positions agree with TRBD2. The CDR3 sequence is 15 residues long. Germline V lookup: CDR1 KGHSH, CDR2 LQKENI. Unmatched junction bases numbered 8, after V lost 6 bases and J lost 9 bases. CDR3 sequence: CASSRTSGGAFEQFF. The CDR3 bases are TGTGCCAGCTCCCGTACTAGCGGGGGGGCGTTTGAGCAGTTCTTC.

The V call is TRBV29-1, the J call TRBJ2-3, with TRBD2 identical over 9 bases. The CDR3 runs 15 residues. V dropped 3 bases and J dropped 2; count of bases not matched to a gene: 6. Germline CDR1 and CDR2: SQVTM and ANQGSEA. The CDR3 sequence: CSVDLAGGITDTQYF. The CDR3 DNA is TGCAGCGTTGATCTGGCGGGGGGGATCACAGATACGCAGTATTTT.

V gene TRBV19 combines with J gene TRBJ2-2; no clear D. The length of the CDR3 is 14 residues. CDR1 is LNHDA and CDR2 is SQIVND in the germline V gene (reference sequence). V was trimmed by 4 bases and J by 1 base, leaving 7 bases between them. The CDR3 region has the DNA TGTGCCAGTAGTACGAGAGGGAACACCGGGGAGCTGTTTTTT. Translation gives CASSTRGNTGELFF.

A single count supports this clone. The CDR3 is CASSRTGGGYGYTF. CDR3 nucleotide sequence: TGTGCCAGCAGCCGGACAGGGGGCGGGTACGGCTACACCTTC. The chain recombines TRBV13 with TRBJ1-2; 11 positions match TRBD1. Trimming cost V 5 bases and J 8 bases; bases outside gene matches: 7. The CDR3 is 14 residues long. Germline V gene sequence: CDR1 PRHDT, CDR2 FYEKMQ (reference sequence).

The rearrangement uses TRBV7-2 and TRBJ2-3; D is ambiguous. The germline V gene encodes CDR1 SGHTA and CDR2 FQGNSA. V gave up 4 bases and J gave up 2 bases, with 7 bases separating them. The CDR3 length is 13 residues. CDR3 sequence: CASSSPYTDTQYF. CDR3 DNA sequence: TGTGCCAGCAGCTCCCCTTACACAGATACGCAGTATTTT.

The chain has TRBV19 and TRBJ1-5, with D perhaps matching TRBD1 (6 bases). The V gene's germline CDR1 is LNHDA and CDR2 SQIVND (reference sequence). The CDR3 is 13 amino acids. Trimming took off 5 bases at V and 7 bases at J, with 12 bases between the two ends. CDR3 coding DNA: TGTGCCAGTAGTGACAGGTTTGACCAGCCCCAGCATTTT. Translating gives CASSDRFDQPQHF.

The V call is TRBV2, the J call TRBJ1-3; 9 bases agree with TRBD1. CDR1 is SNHLY and CDR2 is FYNNEI in the germline V gene. The trim removed 0 bases at V and 9 bases at J, leaving 3 bases unmatched. The CDR3 totals 14 residues. CDR3 loop: CASSEADRGTTIYF. The CDR3 region has the DNA TGTGCCAGCAGTGAAGCGGACAGGGGTACCACCATATATTTT.

The chain uses TRBV19 and TRBJ1-1; D remains unclear. In germline, CDR1 is LNHDA, CDR2 SQIVND (reference sequence). V lost 0 bases and J 5 bases, leaving 7 bases between the germline ends. The CDR3 loop spans 13 amino acids. CDR3: CASSIEVQTEAFF. CDR3 DNA: TGTGCCAGTAGTATAGAGGTGCAGACTGAAGCTTTCTTT.

V is TRBV19 and J is TRBJ2-1, with a tentative D call TRBD2 (7 bases). The germline V gene has CDR1 LNHDA and CDR2 SQIVND (reference sequence). The CDR3 spans 17 residues. V lost 0 bases, J lost 7 bases, and 19 bases lay in between. The CDR3: CASSIEWGGPQVNEQFF. Written as DNA, the CDR3 is TGTGCCAGTAGTATAGAGTGGGGGGGCCCTCAAGTAAATGAGCAGTTCTTC.

V usage is TRBV28 and J usage is TRBJ1-5; D might be TRBD1 (6 bases). V was clipped by 2 bases and J by 0 bases, with 11 bases between them. The germline V gene encodes CDR1 MDHEN and CDR2 SYDVKM. This CDR3 is 16 amino acids long. CDR3 DNA sequence: TGTGCCAGCAGTTTAGGGGGCGGTGATAGCAATCAGCCCCAGCATTTT. This encodes CASSLGGGDSNQPQHF. The full variable domain, rest sourced from reference TRBV28 and TRBJ1-5, is DVKVTQSSRYLVKRTGEKVFLECVQDMDHENMFWYRQDPGLGLRLIYFSYDVKMKEKGDIPEGYSVSREKKERFSLILESASTNQTSMYLCASSLGGGDSNQPQHFGDGTRLSIL.

The chain combines TRBV28 with TRBJ1-3, with no clear D. V dropped 6 bases and J dropped 1 base, with 10 bases sitting between them. CDR3 size: 14 residues. Germline V CDR1 and CDR2: MDHEN, SYDVKM. DNA for the CDR3: TGTGCCAGCAGCCACGGGGATTCTGGAAACACCATATATTTT. Amino acids: CASSHGDSGNTIYF.

The chain has TRBV5-1 and TRBJ2-6; 7 nucleotides match TRBD1. CDR1 is SGHRS, CDR2 YFSETQ, per germline. The CDR3 runs 17 residues. Trimming removed 4 bases from V and 0 bases from J; junction bases left unmatched: 7. CDR3 region: CASSPRGGDSGANVLTF. As DNA, the CDR3 is TGCGCCAGCAGCCCGAGAGGGGGCGACTCTGGGGCCAACGTCCTGACTTTC.

The CDR3 region has the DNA TGCGCCAGCAGCCCGGGGGGGGACCAGCCCCAGCATTTT. Translating gives CASSPGGDQPQHF. The chain couples TRBV4-3 to TRBJ1-5; possibly TRBD1 for D (5 bases). V lost 4 bases to trimming and J lost 7 bases, with 11 bases between them. The CDR3 is 13 amino acids. The germline V gene has CDR1 LGHNA and CDR2 YSLEER.

The chain links TRBV18 to TRBJ1-4; 9 bases agree with TRBD1. Trimming at V came to 6 bases and at J to 2 bases, leaving 13 bases not matched to a gene. Germline lookup yields CDR1 KGHSH and CDR2 LQKENI. The CDR3 loop spans 18 amino acids. This chain's CDR3 is CASSEITGGSGTNEKLFF. DNA for the CDR3: TGTGCCAGCTCGGAAATTACAGGGGGCTCGGGGACTAATGAAAAACTGTTTTTT.